This T cell receptor (beta chain) was recorded in a study of blood T cells in healthy people across ages. V gave up 4 bases and J gave up 5 bases; unmatched junction bases: 4. Germline CDR1 SQVTM, CDR2 ANQGSEA. The CDR3 length is 12 residues. As concerns this clonotype: Its antigen is as yet unknown.

Using a J-beta primer mix together with a sample-barcoded 5' primer, a second PCR was run for about 7 to 12 cycles. No fewer than 2.5 million CDR3-containing paired-end reads came from each sample. Each CDR3 protein gets one entry after TCRdb re-called the 5' RACE reads with MiXCR. The sample has around 850,000 distinct CDR3 sequences; 35% to 40% are singletons. Study results and limitations: PBMCs were not sorted, which prevented a conclusive comparison of naive versus antigen-experienced cells. As age increased, TCR beta diversity per million T cells fell in a roughly linear fashion.

The sample taken for sequencing was blood. The TCR originated in a man between 18 and 29 years old in good health. V gene TRBV29-1 combines with J gene TRBJ2-5, with 7 positions matching TRBD1. The CDR3 sequence: CSVGGGKETQYF. CDR3 bases: TGCAGCGTTGGAGGGGGCAAGGAGACCCAGTACTTC.